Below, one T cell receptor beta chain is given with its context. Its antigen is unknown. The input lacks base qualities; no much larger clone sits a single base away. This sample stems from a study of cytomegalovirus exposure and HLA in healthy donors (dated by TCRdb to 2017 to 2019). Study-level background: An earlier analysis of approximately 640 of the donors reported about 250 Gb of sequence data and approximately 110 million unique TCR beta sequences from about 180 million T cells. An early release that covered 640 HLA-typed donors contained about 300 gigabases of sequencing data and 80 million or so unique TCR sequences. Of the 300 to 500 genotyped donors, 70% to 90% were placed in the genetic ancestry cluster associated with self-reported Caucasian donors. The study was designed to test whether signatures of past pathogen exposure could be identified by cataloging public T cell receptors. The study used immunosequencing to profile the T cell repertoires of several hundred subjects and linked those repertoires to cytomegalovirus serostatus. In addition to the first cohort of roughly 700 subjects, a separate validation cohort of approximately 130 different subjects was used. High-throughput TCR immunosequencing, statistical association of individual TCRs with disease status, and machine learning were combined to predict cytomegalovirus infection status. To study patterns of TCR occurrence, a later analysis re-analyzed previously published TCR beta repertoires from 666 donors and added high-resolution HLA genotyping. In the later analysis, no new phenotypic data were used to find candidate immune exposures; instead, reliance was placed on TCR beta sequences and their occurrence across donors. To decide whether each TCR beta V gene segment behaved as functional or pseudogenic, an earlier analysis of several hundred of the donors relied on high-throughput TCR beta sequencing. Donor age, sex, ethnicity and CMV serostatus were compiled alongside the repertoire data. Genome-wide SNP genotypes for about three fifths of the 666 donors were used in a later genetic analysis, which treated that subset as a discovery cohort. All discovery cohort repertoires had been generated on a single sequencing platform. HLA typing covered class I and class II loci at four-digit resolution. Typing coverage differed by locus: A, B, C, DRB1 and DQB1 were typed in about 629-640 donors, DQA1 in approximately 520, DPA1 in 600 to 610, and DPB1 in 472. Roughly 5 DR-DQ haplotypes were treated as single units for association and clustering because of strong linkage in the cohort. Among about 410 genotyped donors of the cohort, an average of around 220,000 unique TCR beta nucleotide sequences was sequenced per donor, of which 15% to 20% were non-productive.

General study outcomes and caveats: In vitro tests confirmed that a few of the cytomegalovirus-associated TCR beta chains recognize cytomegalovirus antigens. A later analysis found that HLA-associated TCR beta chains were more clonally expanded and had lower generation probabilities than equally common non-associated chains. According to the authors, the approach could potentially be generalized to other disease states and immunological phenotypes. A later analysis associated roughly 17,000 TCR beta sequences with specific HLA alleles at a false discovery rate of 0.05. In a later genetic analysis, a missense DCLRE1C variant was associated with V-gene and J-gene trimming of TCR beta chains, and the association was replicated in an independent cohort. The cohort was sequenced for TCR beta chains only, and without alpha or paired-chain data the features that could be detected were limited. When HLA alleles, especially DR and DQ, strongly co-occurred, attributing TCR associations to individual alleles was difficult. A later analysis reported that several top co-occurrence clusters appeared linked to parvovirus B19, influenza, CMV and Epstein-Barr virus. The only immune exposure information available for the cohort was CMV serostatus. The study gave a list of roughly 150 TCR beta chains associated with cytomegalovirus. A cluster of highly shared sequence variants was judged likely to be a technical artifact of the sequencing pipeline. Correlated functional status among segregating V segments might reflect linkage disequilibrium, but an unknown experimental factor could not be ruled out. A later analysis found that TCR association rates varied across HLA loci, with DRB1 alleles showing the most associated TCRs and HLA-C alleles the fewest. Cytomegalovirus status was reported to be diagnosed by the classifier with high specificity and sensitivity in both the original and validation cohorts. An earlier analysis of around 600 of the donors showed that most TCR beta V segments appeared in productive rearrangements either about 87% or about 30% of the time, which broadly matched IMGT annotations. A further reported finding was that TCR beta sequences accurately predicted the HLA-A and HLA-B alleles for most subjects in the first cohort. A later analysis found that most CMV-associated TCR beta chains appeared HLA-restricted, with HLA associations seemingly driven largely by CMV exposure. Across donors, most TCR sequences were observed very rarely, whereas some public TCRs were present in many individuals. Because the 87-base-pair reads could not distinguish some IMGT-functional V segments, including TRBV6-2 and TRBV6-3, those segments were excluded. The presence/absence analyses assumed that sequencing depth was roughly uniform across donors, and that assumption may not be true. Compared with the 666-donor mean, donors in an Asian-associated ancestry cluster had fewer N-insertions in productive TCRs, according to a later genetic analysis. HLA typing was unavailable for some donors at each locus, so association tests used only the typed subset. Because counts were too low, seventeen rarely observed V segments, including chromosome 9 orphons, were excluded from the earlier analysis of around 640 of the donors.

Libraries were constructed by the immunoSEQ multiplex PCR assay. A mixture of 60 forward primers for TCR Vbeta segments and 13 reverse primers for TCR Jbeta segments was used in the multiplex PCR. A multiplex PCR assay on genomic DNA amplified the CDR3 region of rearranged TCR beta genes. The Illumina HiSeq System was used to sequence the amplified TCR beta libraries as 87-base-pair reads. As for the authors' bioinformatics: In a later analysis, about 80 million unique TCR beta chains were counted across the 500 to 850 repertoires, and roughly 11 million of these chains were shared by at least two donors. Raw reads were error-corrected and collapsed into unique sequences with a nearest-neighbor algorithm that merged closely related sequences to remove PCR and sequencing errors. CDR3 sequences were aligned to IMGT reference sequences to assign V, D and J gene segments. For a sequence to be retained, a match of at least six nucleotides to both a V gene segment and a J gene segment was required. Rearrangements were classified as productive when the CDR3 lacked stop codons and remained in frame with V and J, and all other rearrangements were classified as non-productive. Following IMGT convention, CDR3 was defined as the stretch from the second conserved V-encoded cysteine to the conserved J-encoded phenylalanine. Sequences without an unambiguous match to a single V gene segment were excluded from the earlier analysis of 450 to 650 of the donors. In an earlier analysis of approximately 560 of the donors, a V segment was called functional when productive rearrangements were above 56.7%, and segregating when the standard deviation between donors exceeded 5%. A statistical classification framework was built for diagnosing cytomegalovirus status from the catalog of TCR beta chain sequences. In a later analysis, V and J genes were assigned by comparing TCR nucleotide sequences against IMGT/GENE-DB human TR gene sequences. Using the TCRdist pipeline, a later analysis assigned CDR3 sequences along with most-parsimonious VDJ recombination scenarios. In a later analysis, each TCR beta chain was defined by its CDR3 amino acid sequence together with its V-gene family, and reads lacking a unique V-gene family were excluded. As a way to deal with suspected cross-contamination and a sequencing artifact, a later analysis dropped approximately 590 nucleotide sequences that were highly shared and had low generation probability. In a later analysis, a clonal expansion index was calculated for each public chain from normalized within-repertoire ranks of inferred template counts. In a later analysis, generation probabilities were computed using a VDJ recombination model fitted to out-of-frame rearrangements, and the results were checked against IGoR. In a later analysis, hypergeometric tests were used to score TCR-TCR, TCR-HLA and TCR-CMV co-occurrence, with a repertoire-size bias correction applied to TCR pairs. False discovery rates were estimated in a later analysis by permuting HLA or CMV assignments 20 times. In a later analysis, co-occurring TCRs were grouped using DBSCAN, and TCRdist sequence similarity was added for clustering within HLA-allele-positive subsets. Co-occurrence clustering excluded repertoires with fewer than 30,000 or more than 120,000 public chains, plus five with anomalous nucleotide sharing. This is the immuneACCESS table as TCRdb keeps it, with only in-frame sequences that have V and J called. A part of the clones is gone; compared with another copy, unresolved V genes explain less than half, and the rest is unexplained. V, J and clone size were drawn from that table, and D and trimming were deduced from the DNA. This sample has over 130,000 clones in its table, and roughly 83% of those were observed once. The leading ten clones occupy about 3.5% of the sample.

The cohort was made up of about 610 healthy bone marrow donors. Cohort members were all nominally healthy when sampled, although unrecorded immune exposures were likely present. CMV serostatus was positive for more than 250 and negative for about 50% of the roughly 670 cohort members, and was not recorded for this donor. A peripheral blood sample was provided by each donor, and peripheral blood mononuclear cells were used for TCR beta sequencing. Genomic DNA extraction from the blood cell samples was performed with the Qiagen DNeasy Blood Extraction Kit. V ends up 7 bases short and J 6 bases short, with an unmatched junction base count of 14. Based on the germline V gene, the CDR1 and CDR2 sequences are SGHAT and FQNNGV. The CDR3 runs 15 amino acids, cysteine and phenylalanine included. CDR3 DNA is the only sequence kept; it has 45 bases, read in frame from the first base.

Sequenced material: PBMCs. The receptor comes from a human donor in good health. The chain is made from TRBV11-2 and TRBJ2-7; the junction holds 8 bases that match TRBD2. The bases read TGTGCCAGCACAAAAAGGACCTCGGCGGGGGGCGAGCAGTACTTC. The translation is CASTKRTSAGGEQYF.